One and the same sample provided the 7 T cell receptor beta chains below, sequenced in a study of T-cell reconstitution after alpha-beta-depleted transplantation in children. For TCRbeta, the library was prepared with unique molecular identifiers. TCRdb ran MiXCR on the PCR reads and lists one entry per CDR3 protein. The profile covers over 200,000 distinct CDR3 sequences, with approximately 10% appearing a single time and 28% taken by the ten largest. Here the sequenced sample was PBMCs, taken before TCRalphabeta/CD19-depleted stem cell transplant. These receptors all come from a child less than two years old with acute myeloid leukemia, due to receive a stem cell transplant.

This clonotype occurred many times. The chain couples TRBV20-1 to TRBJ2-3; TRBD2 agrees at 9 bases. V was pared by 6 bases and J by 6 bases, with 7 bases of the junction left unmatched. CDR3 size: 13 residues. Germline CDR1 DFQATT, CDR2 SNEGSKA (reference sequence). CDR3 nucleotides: TGCAGTGCGCCGTTGCGGGGGGGCGATACGCAGTATTTT. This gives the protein CSAPLRGGDTQYF.

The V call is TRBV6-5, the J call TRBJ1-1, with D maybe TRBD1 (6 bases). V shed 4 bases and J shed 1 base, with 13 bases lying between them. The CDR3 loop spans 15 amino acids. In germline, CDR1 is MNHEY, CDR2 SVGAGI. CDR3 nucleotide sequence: TGTGCCAGCAGTTCTGGGGGGACAACGAACACTGAAGCTTTCTTT. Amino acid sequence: CASSSGGTTNTEAFF.

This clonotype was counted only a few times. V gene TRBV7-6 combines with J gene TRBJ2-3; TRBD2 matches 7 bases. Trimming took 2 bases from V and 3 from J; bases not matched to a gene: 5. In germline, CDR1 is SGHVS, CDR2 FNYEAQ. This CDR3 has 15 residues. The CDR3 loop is CASSLMGGPTDTQYF. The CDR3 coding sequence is TGTGCCAGCAGCTTAATGGGAGGGCCTACAGATACGCAGTATTTT.

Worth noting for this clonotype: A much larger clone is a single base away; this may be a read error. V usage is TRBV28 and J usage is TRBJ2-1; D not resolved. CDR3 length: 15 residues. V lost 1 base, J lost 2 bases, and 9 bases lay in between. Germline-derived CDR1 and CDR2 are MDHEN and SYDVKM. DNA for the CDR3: TGTGCCAGCAGTTTATTCCGGACGCCCTACAATGAGCAGTTCTTC. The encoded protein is CASSLFRTPYNEQFF.

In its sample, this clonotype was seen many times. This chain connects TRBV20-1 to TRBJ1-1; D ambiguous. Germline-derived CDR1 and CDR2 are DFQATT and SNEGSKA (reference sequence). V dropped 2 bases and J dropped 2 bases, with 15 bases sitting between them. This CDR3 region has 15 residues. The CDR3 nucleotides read TGCAGTGCTAGACCTCAGTTTCTTCCAAACACTGAAGCTTTCTTT. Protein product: CSARPQFLPNTEAFF.

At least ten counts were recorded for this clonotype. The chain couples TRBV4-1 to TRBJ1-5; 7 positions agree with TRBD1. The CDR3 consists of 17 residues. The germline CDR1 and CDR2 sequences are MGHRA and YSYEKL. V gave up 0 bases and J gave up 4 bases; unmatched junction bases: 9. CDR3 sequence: CASSQDTFGRGNQPQHF. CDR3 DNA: TGCGCCAGCAGCCAAGATACGTTCGGCAGGGGGAATCAGCCCCAGCATTTT.

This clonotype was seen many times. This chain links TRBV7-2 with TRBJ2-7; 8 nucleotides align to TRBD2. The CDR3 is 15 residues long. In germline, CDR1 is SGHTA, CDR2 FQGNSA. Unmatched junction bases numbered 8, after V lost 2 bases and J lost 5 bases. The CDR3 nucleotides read TGTGCCAGCAGCTTATTGGGACTAGTTTTCCACGAGCAGTACTTC. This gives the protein CASSLLGLVFHEQYF.